This TCR beta chain originates from a study of blood T cell repertoires in COVID-19. Study in general: T cells, B-cell-depleted T cells, or PBMCs supplied cDNA or gDNA.

This clone was observed a single time. Per the original methods: Amplification from reference gene primers served as the basis for estimated nucleated cell counts. Sequencing was performed with immunoSEQ multiplex PCR; in TCRdb, only in-frame clones are kept and a portion is missing. The DNA gave D and trimming, while V, J and clone size come from that table. The table shows fewer than 450,000 clones, with around 91% occurring only once. This TCR derives from a woman aged 18-35 years who had recovered from COVID-19. The sample taken for sequencing was peripheral blood.

Written as DNA, the CDR3 is TGCGCCAGCAGCATGACAGCTAACTATGGCTACACCTTC. As protein: CASSMTANYGYTF. The J gene is TRBJ1-2, the V gene TRBV5-1, with a tentative D call TRBD1 (5 bases). CDR1 SGHRS and CDR2 YFSETQ come from the germline V gene. This CDR3 contains 13 residues. V lost 4 bases and J 0 bases, leaving 7 bases between the germline ends.